The 2 T cell receptor beta chains below were found in one sample sequenced in a study of cytomegalovirus exposure and HLA in healthy donors. The study ran its PCR with 60 Vbeta and 13 Jbeta primers. Assay: immunoSEQ multiplex PCR; the TCRdb copy retains only in-frame clones and omits some. The table lists roughly 180,000 clones, 80% to 85% of them singletons. The sequencing sample was made of PBMCs. The receptors here all came from a woman aged 18 to 35 in good health and CMV-seropositive.

This clone was seen once. The rearrangement joins TRBV30 to TRBJ2-3; TRBD1 agrees at 8 bases. Germline trimming cut 0 bases from V and 4 bases from J; bases unmatched to any gene: 21. Germline-derived CDR1 and CDR2 are GTSNPN and SVGIG (reference sequence). The CDR3 is 20 residues long. This CDR3 is CAWSVWRISTGTGGSDTQYF. The CDR3 DNA sequence: TGTGCCTGGAGTGTATGGCGGATCTCAACCGGGACAGGAGGGTCAGATACGCAGTATTTT.

CDR3 DNA: TGCGCCAGCAGCCAAGATGAGGCGGGGTCTTACAATGAGCAGTTCTTC. It encodes CASSQDEAGSYNEQFF. The V and J genes are TRBV4-3 and TRBJ2-1; the D gene is possibly TRBD2 (6 bases). This CDR3 has 16 amino acids. The germline CDR1 and CDR2 sequences are LGHNA and YSLEER. The V gene lost 0 bases and the J gene lost 4 bases, with 13 bases spanning the gap.